The T cell receptor beta chain under discussion was sequenced for a study of T cell changes during pregnancy in multiple sclerosis. V dropped 0 bases and J dropped 3 bases, with 10 bases sitting between them. This CDR3 has 15 amino acids. In germline, CDR1 is SGHRS, CDR2 YFSETQ. The sample holds one count of this clone. Clones were sequenced by immunoSEQ multiplex PCR, and TCRdb holds only the in-frame ones, with some missing. Of approximately 52,000 clones in the sample, about nine tenths were seen once. V and J are TRBV5-1 and TRBJ2-1; possible D gene TRBD2, 5 bases. This receptor was identified in a female donor with multiple sclerosis, enrolled in a pregnancy study. The sequences come from CD4+ T cells from peripheral blood mononuclear cells, collected in the second trimester of pregnancy. The CDR3 loop is CASSLALAYYNEQFF. The CDR3 nucleotides read TGCGCCAGCAGCTTGGCGCTAGCTTACTACAATGAGCAGTTCTTC. Using reference TRBV5-1 and TRBJ2-1 for the parts outside the CDR3, the full variable domain is KAGVTQTPRYLIKTRGQQVTLSCSPISGHRSVSWYQQTPGQGLQFLFEYFSETQRNKGNFPGRFSGRQFSNSRSEMNVSTLELGDSALYLCASSLALAYYNEQFFGPGTRLTVL.